Below, 6 T cell receptor beta chains from the same sample are listed, as sequenced in a study of cytomegalovirus exposure and HLA in healthy donors. The PCR had 60 Vbeta and 13 Jbeta primers. This table comes from immunoSEQ multiplex PCR, and its TCRdb copy is limited to in-frame clones, with some not included. The sample lists 150,000 to 200,000 clones; about four fifths were seen once. Sample: PBMCs. The receptors stem from a woman between 40 and 50 years old in good health and CMV-seronegative.

The chain links TRBV29-1 to TRBJ2-4; TRBD1 might be the D (6 bases). Trimming stripped 7 bases from V and 0 bases from J, with 16 bases between. This CDR3 has 15 amino acids. Per germline, CDR1 SQVTM and CDR2 ANQGSEA. CDR3: CSAMDSFIAKNIQYF. The CDR3 DNA reads as TGCAGCGCTATGGACAGTTTCATAGCCAAAAACATTCAGTACTTC.

The gene calls are TRBV12-5 and TRBJ2-3; TRBD2 aligns across 9 bases. Trimming cost V 9 bases and J 1 base; bases outside gene matches: 11. The CDR3 length is 16 residues. Germline lookup yields CDR1 LGHNT and CDR2 FRNRAP. As DNA, the CDR3 is TGTGCTAGCCTCGGACTAGCGCGTATAGGCACAGATACGCAGTATTTT. Translating it yields CASLGLARIGTDTQYF.

The rearrangement joins TRBV19 to TRBJ2-1; 10 bases are a match to TRBD2. Germline V gives CDR1 LNHDA, CDR2 SQIVND (reference sequence). CDR3 length: 14 residues. The V segment lost 3 bases and the J segment 6 bases; nucleotides outside the gene matches: 2. The CDR3 bases are TGTGCCAGTAGTATTACTAGCGGGGCCAATGAGCAGTTCTTC. It codes for CASSITSGANEQFF.

This chain connects TRBV30 to TRBJ1-2; D gene uncertain. This CDR3 comprises 13 residues. Trimming left V 3 bases short and J 8 bases short, with 16 bases between. CDR1 and CDR2 from the germline V gene are GTSNPN and SVGIG (reference sequence). This chain's CDR3 is CAWSPARSRGYTF. In DNA form, the CDR3 reads TGTGCCTGGAGCCCGGCCCGGAGTCGGGGCTACACCTTC.

This clone was counted a few times. This sequence joins TRBV27 and TRBJ1-2; D is possibly TRBD1 (5 bases). This CDR3 region has 14 residues. Germline V gene lookup returns CDR1 MNHEY and CDR2 SMNVEV (reference sequence). Trimming took off 5 bases at V and 5 bases at J, with 15 bases between the two ends. CDR3 nucleotides: TGTGCCAGCAGTGTGTCTGGGGGGTATTATGGCTACACCTTC. It codes for CASSVSGGYYGYTF.

This chain links TRBV5-4 with TRBJ2-1; 9 bases line up with TRBD1. V shed 4 bases and J 8 bases; nucleotides not matched to a gene: 10. This CDR3 region has 15 residues. Germline-derived CDR1 and CDR2 are SGHNT and YYREEE (reference sequence). The CDR3 sequence: CASSTDRGRFDEQFF. CDR3 DNA: TGTGCCAGCAGCACCGACAGGGGGAGGTTTGATGAGCAGTTCTTC.